Listed below are T cell receptor beta chains from one sample, sequenced in a study of T cells in Graves' hyperthyroidism and ophthalmopathy. TCRdb passed the multiplex PCR reads through MiXCR, listing each CDR3 protein once. In the table there are 650,000 to 750,000 distinct CDR3 sequences, 13% to 15% of which are singletons. Sequenced material: blood. Source of these receptors: a young woman with Graves' hyperthyroidism. Each CDR3 is given with its conserved first and last residue. Fields, in order: clone size, D gene, V gene, J gene, CDR3 protein, CDR3 DNA. A D gene is named only where the DNA matches it firmly. The size entry is marked missing in some rows and otherwise reads once, few, many or a size class.

many	TRBD2	TRBV4-2	TRBJ2-1	CASSQSSGRSYNEQFF	TGTGCCAGCAGCCAGTCTAGCGGGAGGTCCTACAATGAGCAGTTCTTC
many	TRBD2	TRBV28	TRBJ2-1	CASSPLAGLTYNEQFF	TGTGCCAGCAGTCCCCTAGCGGGATTAACCTACAATGAGCAGTTCTTC
many	.	TRBV12-3/TRBV12-4	TRBJ2-7	CASSSSRTRYEQYF	TGTGCCAGCAGTTCCTCCCGGACACGCTACGAGCAGTACTTC
many	.	TRBV2	TRBJ1-1	CANPQLDTEAFF	TGTGCCAACCCTCAGTTGGACACTGAAGCTTTCTTT
.	TRBD2	TRBV25-1	TRBJ2-3	CASVVGRAYTDTQYF	TGTGCCAGCGTGGTCGGGAGGGCTTACACAGATACGCAGTATTTT
few	TRBD1	TRBV27	TRBJ2-2	CASRTGVVTGELFF	TGTGCCAGCAGGACAGGGGTGGTCACCGGGGAGCTGTTTTTT
many	TRBD2	TRBV28	TRBJ2-1	CASSYASGRAGEQFF	TGTGCCAGCAGTTATGCTAGCGGGAGGGCGGGTGAGCAGTTCTTC
few	.	TRBV9	TRBJ2-1	CASSVDGVSYNEQFF	TGTGCCAGCAGCGTAGATGGGGTTTCCTACAATGAGCAGTTCTTC
few	.	TRBV5-1	TRBJ2-6	CASSSSVGYYGANVLTF	TGCGCCAGCAGCTCGTCCGTGGGGTATTACGGGGCCAACGTCCTGACTTTC
few	.	TRBV27	TRBJ1-5	CASSPQGTSNQPQHF	TGTGCCAGCAGCCCACAAGGTACGAGCAATCAGCCCCAGCATTTT
many	.	TRBV7-2	TRBJ1-1	CASSFGGHTEAFF	TGTGCCAGCAGCTTCGGGGGGCACACTGAAGCTTTCTTT
few	TRBD2	TRBV5-1	TRBJ2-1	CASSFTSGSFYNEQFF	TGCGCCAGCAGCTTCACTAGCGGGAGTTTCTACAATGAGCAGTTCTTC
many	.	TRBV7-3	TRBJ2-1	CASSLTLGASANEQFF	TGTGCCAGCAGCTTAACTTTGGGGGCAAGTGCCAATGAGCAGTTCTTC
few	.	TRBV20-1	TRBJ2-7	CSARGDRRYEQYF	TGCAGTGCTAGAGGAGACAGAAGATACGAGCAGTACTTC
few	.	TRBV29-1	TRBJ1-1	CSVDDPRIMNTEAFF	TGCAGCGTTGACGACCCCAGGATTATGAACACTGAAGCTTTCTTT
.	.	TRBV9	TRBJ2-1	CASSPTGAGNEQFF	TGTGCCAGCAGCCCTACGGGGGCGGGGAATGAGCAGTTCTTC
many	TRBD1	TRBV4-1	TRBJ1-1	CASSQATGQGVNTEAFF	TGCGCCAGCAGCCAAGCGACGGGACAGGGTGTGAACACTGAAGCTTTCTTT
few	TRBD2	TRBV6-1	TRBJ2-1	CASSPVLAGGPLDEQFF	TGTGCCAGCAGTCCCGTACTAGCGGGAGGCCCCTTAGATGAGCAGTTCTTC
many	.	TRBV30	TRBJ1-2	CAWSVVDGYTF	TGTGCCTGGAGTGTAGTTGATGGCTACACCTTC
few	TRBD1	TRBV11-2	TRBJ2-7	CASSLGTAYYEQYF	TGTGCCAGCAGTTTAGGGACAGCGTACTACGAGCAGTACTTC
.	TRBD2	TRBV20-1	TRBJ2-7	CSARTSGLTYEQYF	TGCAGTGCTCGAACTAGCGGACTTACCTACGAGCAGTACTTC
few	TRBD1	TRBV7-9	TRBJ2-2	CASSRPTGEHPVPGELFF	TGTGCCAGCAGCCGGCCTACAGGGGAGCACCCAGTCCCCGGGGAGCTGTTTTTT
.	.	TRBV12-5	TRBJ2-1	CASAAGSYNEQFF	TGTGCTAGTGCAGCGGGCTCCTACAATGAGCAGTTCTTC
.	TRBD2	TRBV30	TRBJ2-3	CAWSVGGAPTDTQYF	TGTGCCTGGAGTGTCGGGGGGGCCCCCACAGATACGCAGTATTTT
many	.	TRBV28	TRBJ1-4	CASSTPGRNEKLFF	TGTGCCAGCAGTACACCCGGGAGAAATGAAAAACTGTTTTTT
.	.	TRBV9	TRBJ2-3	CASTSGTASTDTQYF	TGTGCCAGCACATCGGGGACTGCCAGCACAGATACGCAGTATTTT
many	.	TRBV5-1	TRBJ2-2	CASSLAGAPGELFF	TGCGCCAGCAGCTTGGCGGGGGCTCCCGGGGAGCTGTTTTTT